This T cell receptor (beta chain) was found in a study of cytomegalovirus exposure and HLA in healthy donors. Study observations and caveats: Further analysis, carried out later, found HLA-associated TCR beta chains more clonally expanded than equally common other chains.

A note on this clone: Its matching antigen is unknown.

The PCR contained 60 Vbeta and 13 Jbeta primers. Clones were read by immunoSEQ multiplex PCR, and TCRdb kept only the in-frame ones, dropping some. The sample yields about 140,000 clones, of which the top ten take up more than 0.8%. Germline V lookup: CDR1 LNHDA, CDR2 SQIVND (reference sequence). The CDR3 consists of 14 residues. The J segment lost 7 bases and the V segment lost 7 bases, leaving 9 bases of the junction unmatched. The sample comprised PBMCs. The TCR was taken from a male donor in good health and CMV-seronegative. The chain links TRBV19 to TRBJ1-4; 7 bases align to TRBD1. The DNA of the CDR3 is TGTGCCAGTACGTTCCGGGGACAGACTGAAAAACTGTTTTTT. It yields the protein CASTFRGQTEKLFF.